Below are 18 T cell receptor beta chains sequenced from a single sample in a study of blood T cell repertoires in COVID-19. Only in-frame clones appear in the TCRdb table, and some are missing; sequencing was by immunoSEQ multiplex PCR. This sample yields around 150,000 clones, of which over 85% are seen a single time; roughly a sixth belongs to the top ten. Sequencing input: peripheral blood. These TCRs come from a man aged 60-69 years with active or convalescent COVID-19.

This chain links TRBV28 with TRBJ1-3; 7 bases align to TRBD1. The CDR3 runs to 17 residues. Looked up from germline, CDR1 is MDHEN and CDR2 is SYDVKM. Germline trimming cut 5 bases from V and 0 bases from J; bases unmatched to any gene: 10. CDR3: CASSAYRGGSSGNTIYF. The CDR3 DNA reads TGTGCCAGCAGTGCCTACAGGGGAGGTAGCTCTGGAAACACCATATATTTT.

The CDR3 protein is CASSVVSGSRTGELFF. The DNA of the CDR3 is TGTGCCAGCAGCGTAGTTAGCGGATCTAGAACCGGGGAGCTGTTTTTT. The chain uses TRBV9 and TRBJ2-2, with D perhaps TRBD2 (6 bases). V lost 0 bases, J lost 5 bases, and 14 bases lay in between. Germline V gene data show CDR1 as SGDLS and CDR2 as YYNGEE. The CDR3 consists of 16 residues.

The rearrangement links TRBV6-5 to TRBJ1-3; D not resolved. CDR3 length: 12 residues. Germline-derived CDR1 and CDR2 are MNHEY and SVGAGI. Trimming took off 6 bases at V and 4 bases at J, with 7 bases between the two ends. The CDR3 region has the DNA TGTGCCAGCAGACCCCAGGGAAACACCATATATTTT. Translating it yields CASRPQGNTIYF.

The chain employs TRBV5-4 and TRBJ2-3; 11 nucleotides line up with TRBD2. CDR3 size: 16 residues. In germline, CDR1 is SGHNT, CDR2 YYREEE (reference sequence). The trim removed 1 base at V and 0 bases at J, leaving 1 base unmatched. CDR3 in amino acids: CASSLRTSGSTDTQYF. The CDR3 region has the DNA TGTGCCAGCAGCTTGCGGACTAGCGGGAGCACAGATACGCAGTATTTT. Using reference TRBV5-4 and TRBJ2-3 for the parts outside the CDR3, the full variable domain is ETGVTQSPTHLIKTRGQQVTLRCSSQSGHNTVSWYQQALGQGPQFIFQYYREEENGRGNFPPRFSGLQFPNYSSELNVNALELDDSALYLCASSLRTSGSTDTQYFGPGTRLTVL.

The chain has TRBV10-2 and TRBJ1-4; TRBD1 matches 9 bases. This CDR3 region has 16 residues. Germline assignment: CDR1 WSHSY and CDR2 SAAADI. V shed 9 bases, J shed 3 bases, and the junction held 11 bases outside the gene matches. CDR3 protein: CASQEGQGFSNEKLFF. The CDR3 DNA sequence: TGCGCCAGTCAGGAGGGACAGGGTTTTTCTAATGAAAAACTGTTTTTT.

Turning to this clone: Other DNA sequences in this sample translate to the same CDR3. V gene TRBV11-2 combines with J gene TRBJ1-1, with D unclear. CDR1 is SGHAT, CDR2 FQNNGV, per germline. The CDR3 is 14 amino acids. V was cut by 1 base and J by 0 bases, with 6 bases left in between. CDR3 nucleotides: TGTGCCAGCAGCTTAGCGGGAATGAACACTGAAGCTTTCTTT. Translating gives CASSLAGMNTEAFF.

The gene calls are TRBV27 and TRBJ1-6; D is unclear. Between the trimmed V and J ends, which lost 0 bases and 0 bases, there was a span of 15 bases. This CDR3 comprises 19 residues. Germline V gene lookup returns CDR1 MNHEY and CDR2 SMNVEV (reference sequence). Written as DNA, the CDR3 is TGTGCCAGCAGTTTATCGAGGGCGACCTTCAGCTCCTATAATTCACCCCTCCACTTT. This gives the protein CASSLSRATFSSYNSPLHF.

This chain connects TRBV5-1 to TRBJ1-1; tentatively, D is TRBD1 (6 bases). Trimming shortened V by 0 bases and J by 3 bases, and 15 bases separated the two germline ends. The germline V gene encodes CDR1 SGHRS and CDR2 YFSETQ. CDR3 length: 16 residues. This chain's CDR3 is CASSLVAGASYTEAFF. In DNA form, the CDR3 reads TGCGCCAGCAGCTTGGTGGCAGGGGCGAGTTACACTGAAGCTTTCTTT. The full variable domain, with the rest looked up from reference TRBV5-1 and TRBJ1-1, is KAGVTQTPRYLIKTRGQQVTLSCSPISGHRSVSWYQQTPGQGLQFLFEYFSETQRNKGNFPGRFSGRQFSNSRSEMNVSTLELGDSALYLCASSLVAGASYTEAFFGQGTRLTVV.

The CDR3 DNA reads TGTGCCTGGAGTACGGGGCTAGCGGGGGGCGAGCAGTACTTC. Its protein product is CAWSTGLAGGEQYF. The chain combines TRBV30 with TRBJ2-7; 11 nucleotides line up with TRBD2. CDR1 is GTSNPN, CDR2 SVGIG, per germline (reference sequence). V shed 2 bases and J 6 bases; nucleotides not matched to a gene: 6. The CDR3 sequence is 14 residues long.

V gene TRBV19 combines with J gene TRBJ2-5; the match to TRBD2 covers 9 bases. Losses at the gene ends were 5 bases for V and 3 bases for J; bases not matched to a gene: 13. The CDR3 contains 17 residues. Per the germline V gene, CDR1 is LNHDA and CDR2 is SQIVND (reference sequence). The CDR3 here is CASSPGGGASVKETQYF. DNA for the CDR3: TGTGCCAGTAGTCCTGGCGGGGGGGCCTCGGTCAAAGAGACCCAGTACTTC.

The chain combines TRBV27 with TRBJ1-3, with TRBD1 matching over 7 bases. CDR3 length equals 14 residues. Trimming at V came to 5 bases and at J to 4 bases, leaving 5 bases not matched to a gene. The germline gives CDR1 MNHEY, CDR2 SMNVEV (reference sequence). CDR3 loop: CASSTTGAGNTIYF. CDR3 nucleotide sequence: TGTGCCAGCAGTACCACAGGGGCGGGAAACACCATATATTTT.

V and J are TRBV2 and TRBJ1-4, with 7 bases lining up with TRBD1. Trimming took 7 bases from V and 0 from J; bases not matched to a gene: 5. Germline CDR1 and CDR2: SNHLY and FYNNEI. This CDR3 has 15 residues. For the CDR3, the DNA is TGTGCCAGCAACACAGGGGCCGCAACTAATGAAAAACTGTTTTTT. Its translation: CASNTGAATNEKLFF.

The V call is TRBV6-6, the J call TRBJ2-1; the D is unclear. Trimming removed 11 bases from V and 6 bases from J, with 17 bases in between. This CDR3 region has 13 residues. Germline lookup yields CDR1 MNHNY and CDR2 SVGAGI (reference sequence). DNA of the CDR3: TGTGCCGCCTCAGAAGTTGGCTTCAATGAGCAGTTCTTC. The encoded protein is CAASEVGFNEQFF.

The gene calls are TRBV4-2 and TRBJ1-5, with 8 positions matching TRBD1. V shed 1 base, J shed 2 bases, and the junction held 4 bases outside the gene matches. CDR1 and CDR2 from the germline V gene are LGHNA and YNFKEQ. The CDR3 length is 16 residues. The CDR3 coding sequence is TGTGCCAGCAGCCAAGTCAGGGGGCAGGGCAATCAGCCCCAGCATTTT. Translating gives CASSQVRGQGNQPQHF.

This chain connects TRBV28 to TRBJ1-2, with unresolved D. Trimming cost V 3 bases and J 7 bases, with 9 bases left between them. Germline CDR1 is MDHEN and CDR2 is SYDVKM. This CDR3 is built from 12 residues. CDR3 in amino acids: CASSFQASGYTF. The CDR3 DNA follows: TGTGCCAGCAGTTTTCAGGCTTCTGGCTACACCTTC.

The rearrangement links TRBV19 to TRBJ1-1; TRBD1 matches 9 bases. The junction had 0 bases not matched to a gene; V was cut back by 1 base and J by 0 bases. CDR1 is LNHDA and CDR2 is SQIVND in the germline V gene (reference sequence). The CDR3 has 15 residues. The CDR3 protein is CASSIGDRVNTEAFF. In nucleotides, the CDR3 is TGTGCCAGTAGTATAGGGGACAGGGTGAACACTGAAGCTTTCTTT.

The chain recombines TRBV28 with TRBJ1-3; possible D gene TRBD1, 6 bases. Germline values: CDR1 MDHEN, CDR2 SYDVKM. The CDR3 contains 14 residues. V was cut by 3 bases and J by 4 bases, with 10 bases left in between. This chain's CDR3 is CASSLGARGNTIYF. CDR3 bases: TGTGCCAGCAGTTTGGGGGCGCGAGGAAACACCATATATTTT.

The V and J genes are TRBV5-1 and TRBJ1-2; the D gene is possibly TRBD1 (6 bases). V lost 3 bases, J lost 5 bases, and 14 bases lay in between. Germline V lookup: CDR1 SGHRS, CDR2 YFSETQ. CDR3 length: 14 residues. CDR3 nucleotides: TGCGCCAGCAGCTCCCAAGGGGGGGGGTATGGCTACACCTTC. Its protein product is CASSSQGGGYGYTF.